Only a few counts were recorded for the clone carrying this TCR beta chain. Its antigen is as yet unknown. This sample is drawn from a study of T cell responses to AZD1222 COVID-19 vaccine. Trimming left V 1 base short and J 6 bases short, with 13 bases between. Germline values: CDR1 SGHDT, CDR2 YYEEEE. This CDR3 comprises 14 residues. Only in-frame clones appear in the TCRdb table, and some are missing; sequencing was by immunoSEQ multiplex PCR. Seen here are more than 150,000 clones, 80% to 95% observed once, and the top ten hold less than 2.5%. Study results and caveats: White British donors predominated, females outnumbered males, and clonal diversity was possibly underestimated. Unmutated variant regions are reportedly targeted by nearly half of spike-specific TCRs. Sampling that yielded the repertoires occurred only after the peak T cell response.

The V and J genes are TRBV5-6 and TRBJ1-2; D may be TRBD1 (5 bases). The sequence was collected from an adult who received the AZD1222 COVID-19 vaccine. This material consisted of peripheral blood, taken 28 days after the second AZD1222 dose. This CDR3 reads CASSLFWSRDGYTF. For the CDR3, the DNA is TGTGCCAGCAGCTTGTTTTGGAGCAGGGATGGCTACACCTTC.